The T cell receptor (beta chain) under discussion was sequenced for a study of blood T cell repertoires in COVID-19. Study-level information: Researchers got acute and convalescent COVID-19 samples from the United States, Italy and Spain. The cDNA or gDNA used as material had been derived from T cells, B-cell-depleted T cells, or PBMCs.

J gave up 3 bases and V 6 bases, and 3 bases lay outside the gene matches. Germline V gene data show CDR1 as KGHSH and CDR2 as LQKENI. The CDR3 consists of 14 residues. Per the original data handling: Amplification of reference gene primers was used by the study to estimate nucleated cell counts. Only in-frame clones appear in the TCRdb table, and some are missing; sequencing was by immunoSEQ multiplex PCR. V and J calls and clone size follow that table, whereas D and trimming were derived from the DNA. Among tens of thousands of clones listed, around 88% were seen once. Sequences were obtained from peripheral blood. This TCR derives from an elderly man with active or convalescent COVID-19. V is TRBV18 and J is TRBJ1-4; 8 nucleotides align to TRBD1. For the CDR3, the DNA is TGTGCCAGCTCCGGGGGACAGGCTAATGAAAAACTGTTTTTT. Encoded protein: CASSGGQANEKLFF.